This T cell receptor (beta chain) was obtained from a study of blood T cell repertoires in COVID-19. Across the study: In each case, the material was cDNA or gDNA derived from T cells, B-cell-depleted T cells, or PBMCs.

Profiled with immunoSEQ multiplex PCR; TCRdb holds only in-frame clones, not every one. The sample includes around 170,000 clones, approximately 88% of them seen just once. The CDR3 length is 16 residues. CDR1 and CDR2 (germline): SGHAT, FQNNGV. Trimming took off 1 base at V and 4 bases at J, with 15 bases between the two ends. This sequence was found in a woman in her 30s with acute or convalescent COVID-19. Material for sequencing was peripheral blood. J is TRBJ2-3 and V is TRBV11-2; a weak D match, TRBD2 (5 bases). The CDR3 DNA is TGTGCCAGCAGCTTAGTCTACGGAGGACTGGCAGATACGCAGTATTTT. This translates into CASSLVYGGLADTQYF.